One sample yielded the 2 T cell receptor beta chains listed below, sequenced in a study of T-cell memory formation after mild COVID-19. TCRdb passed the 5' RACE reads through MiXCR, listing each CDR3 protein once. The sample consists of around 300,000 distinct CDR3 sequences, roughly 15% of them appearing once. What was sequenced was PBMCs or a T cell subset sorted from them (not recorded which). These receptors came from a man between 18 and 29 years old who had mild COVID-19 (a few samples of this study predate the infection). Cell type and time point are not known.

The V and J genes are TRBV24-1 and TRBJ2-5; D possibly corresponds to TRBD1 (6 bases). This CDR3 has 14 amino acids. V dropped 3 bases and J dropped 2 bases, with 9 bases sitting between them. Germline V gene data show CDR1 as KGHDR and CDR2 as SFDVKD. As DNA, the CDR3 is TGTGCCACCAGTGATCCCACAGGGCAAGAGACCCAGTACTTC. Its protein is CATSDPTGQETQYF.

This clonotype was seen many times. The chain couples TRBV7-3 to TRBJ1-1; 8 positions agree with TRBD1. The germline V gene encodes CDR1 SGHTA and CDR2 FQGTGA. Trimming cost V 5 bases and J 0 bases; bases outside gene matches: 5. The CDR3 is 15 amino acids. The CDR3 coding sequence is TGTGCCAGCAGCCCCCGACAGGGGATGAACACTGAAGCTTTCTTT. It translates to CASSPRQGMNTEAFF. Full variable domain (missing parts from reference TRBV7-3 and TRBJ1-1): GAGVSQTPSNKVTEKGKYVELRCDPISGHTALYWYRQSLGQGPEFLIYFQGTGAADDSGLPNDRFFAVRPEGSVSTLKIQRTERGDSAVYLCASSPRQGMNTEAFFGQGTRLTVV.